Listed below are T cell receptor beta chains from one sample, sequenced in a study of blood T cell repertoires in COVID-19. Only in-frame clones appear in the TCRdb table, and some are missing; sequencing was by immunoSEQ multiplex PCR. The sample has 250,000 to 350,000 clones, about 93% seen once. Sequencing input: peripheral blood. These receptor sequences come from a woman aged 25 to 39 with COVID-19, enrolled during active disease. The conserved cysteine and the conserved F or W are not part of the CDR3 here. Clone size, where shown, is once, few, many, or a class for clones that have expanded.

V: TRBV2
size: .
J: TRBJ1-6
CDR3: ASSGDMESPLH

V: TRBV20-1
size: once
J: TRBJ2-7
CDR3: SARSPGEQY

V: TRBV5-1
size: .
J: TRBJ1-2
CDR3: ASSLARDGYT

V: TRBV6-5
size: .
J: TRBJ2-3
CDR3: ATGSGGTDTQY

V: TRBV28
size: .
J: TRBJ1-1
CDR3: ASTYGDRGPPGDTEAF

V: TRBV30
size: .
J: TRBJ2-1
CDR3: AWSLYPSASGDRNEQF

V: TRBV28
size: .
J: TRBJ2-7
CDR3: ASIAPSAGEQY

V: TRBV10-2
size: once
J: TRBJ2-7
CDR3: ASSEDREIYEQY

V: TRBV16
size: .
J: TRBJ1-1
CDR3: ASSQFGSNTEAF

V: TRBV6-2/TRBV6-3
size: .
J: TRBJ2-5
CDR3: ASSYSGLYQETQY

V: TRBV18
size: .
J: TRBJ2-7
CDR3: ASSPADTSYEQY

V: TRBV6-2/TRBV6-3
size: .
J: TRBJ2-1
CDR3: ASSYGVGRSDNEQF

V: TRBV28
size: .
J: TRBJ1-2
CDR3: ASSLWAGYGYT

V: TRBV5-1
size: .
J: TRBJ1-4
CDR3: ASSPTGGVSEKLF

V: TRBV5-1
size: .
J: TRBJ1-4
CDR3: ASSPTGAEKLF

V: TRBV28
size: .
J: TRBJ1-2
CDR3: ASSLGQIGYT

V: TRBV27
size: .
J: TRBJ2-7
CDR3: ASSVLSGATEQY

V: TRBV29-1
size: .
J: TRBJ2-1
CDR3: SVDRISYNEQF

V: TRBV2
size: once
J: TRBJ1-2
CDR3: ASSEGGSVDYGYT

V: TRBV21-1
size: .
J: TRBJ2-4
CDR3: ASSKGGDTQNIQY

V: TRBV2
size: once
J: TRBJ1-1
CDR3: ASRIRGIENTEAF